The 21 T cell receptor beta chains below were found in one sample sequenced in a study of Graves' ophthalmopathy and Graves' hyperthyroidism. RNA transcripts provided the template for amplifying TCR beta CDR3 regions. Scientists carried out first-round RT-PCR using HTBI primers and then a second-round multiplex PCR. TCRdb used MiXCR to reprocess the multiplex PCR reads, holding one entry per CDR3 protein. In the table there are 400,000 or so distinct CDR3 sequences, just over 15% of which are singletons. Sample: peripheral blood. The receptor set was obtained from a young woman with stable Graves' hyperthyroidism.

This clonotype was recorded at least ten times. The chain employs TRBV19 and TRBJ1-3, with a weak D call TRBD1 (6 bases). Trimming removed 10 bases at V and 4 bases at J, with 11 bases between. The CDR3 spans 12 residues. Germline CDR1 reads LNHDA; CDR2 reads SQIVND (reference sequence). CDR3 loop: CATTGSGNTIYF. CDR3 bases: TGTGCCACCACAGGGTCCGGAAACACCATATATTTT.

This clonotype was counted many times. V is TRBV19 and J is TRBJ1-3; D gene unclear. CDR1 LNHDA and CDR2 SQIVND come from the germline V gene (reference sequence). The V gene lost 3 bases and the J gene lost 3 bases, with 9 bases spanning the gap. This CDR3 spans 14 amino acids. CDR3 in DNA: TGTGCCAGTAGTATGGTAGGGAATGGAAACACCATATATTTT. Its protein product is CASSMVGNGNTIYF.

This clonotype was seen repeatedly, ten times or more. V usage is TRBV9 and J usage is TRBJ2-7; D may match TRBD1 or TRBD2 (5 bases each). Germline V gene data show CDR1 as SGDLS and CDR2 as YYNGEE. V lost 0 bases to trimming and J lost 7 bases, with 14 bases between them. The CDR3 covers 14 residues. CDR3: CASSVGPGPGEQYF. The CDR3 DNA is TGTGCCAGCAGCGTAGGGCCAGGGCCGGGGGAGCAGTACTTC.

Details on this clonotype: A much larger clone lies a single base off, so this may be a read error. V and J are TRBV20-1 and TRBJ1-2; D gene ambiguous. This CDR3 has 14 residues. V was cut by 0 bases and J by 5 bases, with 13 bases left in between. Looked up from germline, CDR1 is DFQATT and CDR2 is SNEGSKA (reference sequence). CDR3 DNA sequence: TGCAGTGCTAGAGATTACGGGTCAGAGTATGGCTACACCTTC. Its protein is CSARDYGSEYGYTF.

This clonotype was detected a few times. The J gene is TRBJ1-2, the V gene TRBV7-9, with TRBD1 identical over 9 bases. The CDR3 loop spans 14 amino acids. The V segment lost 6 bases and the J segment 8 bases; nucleotides outside the gene matches: 10. The V gene's germline CDR1 is SEHNR and CDR2 FQNEAQ (reference sequence). In nucleotides, the CDR3 is TGTGCCAGCAGTTTTGGACAGGGGAGTTTGGGCTACACCTTC. It specifies CASSFGQGSLGYTF.

This clonotype was detected many times. The CDR3 DNA is TGTGCCAGCAGCGTACCCACAGGGAACACTGAAGCTTTCTTT. The encoded protein is CASSVPTGNTEAFF. The chain employs TRBV2 and TRBJ1-1, with D perhaps matching TRBD1 (5 bases). From germline, CDR1 is SNHLY and CDR2 FYNNEI. The V gene lost 6 bases and the J gene lost 1 base, with 12 bases spanning the gap. The CDR3 is 14 amino acids. Together with reference TRBV2 and TRBJ1-1, the CDR3 gives the full variable domain: EPEVTQTPSHQVTQMGQEVILRCVPISNHLYFYWYRQILGQKVEFLVSFYNNEISEKSEIFDDQFSVERPDGSNFTLKIRSTKLEDSAMYFCASSVPTGNTEAFFGQGTRLTVV.

This clonotype was picked up a small number of times. The chain has TRBV18 and TRBJ1-2, with 9 bases aligning to TRBD1. Germline V gene data show CDR1 as KGHSH and CDR2 as LQKENI. This CDR3 is built from 13 residues. Germline trimming cut 3 bases from V and 8 bases from J; bases unmatched to any gene: 4. This chain's CDR3 is CASSPGQGAGYTF. CDR3 sequence (DNA): TGTGCCAGCTCACCGGGACAGGGAGCCGGCTACACCTTC.

This clonotype was detected many times. This chain joins TRBV15 and TRBJ2-7; D not certain. The CDR3 contains 13 residues. Germline V gene data show CDR1 as LNHNV and CDR2 as YYDKDF (reference sequence). Trimming stripped 6 bases from V and 2 bases from J, with 11 bases between. CDR3 DNA sequence: TGTGCCACCAGTCTCAACCAAGCCTACGAGCAGTACTTC. Its protein product is CATSLNQAYEQYF.

The genes are TRBV5-6 and TRBJ2-5; 7 bases agree with TRBD1. Germline-derived CDR1 and CDR2 are SGHDT and YYEEEE. The CDR3 extends over 15 amino acids. Losses at the gene ends were 2 bases for V and 2 bases for J; bases not matched to a gene: 6. CDR3 coding DNA: TGTGCCAGCAGCTTTATCGGGACAGTACAAGAGACCCAGTACTTC. This sequence encodes CASSFIGTVQETQYF.

In this sample, this clonotype turned up a few times. The chain joins TRBV7-2 to TRBJ2-2, with unresolved D. The CDR3 totals 14 residues. Trimming stripped 0 bases from V and 6 bases from J, with 8 bases between. CDR1 and CDR2 (germline): SGHTA, FQGNSA. The CDR3 DNA reads TGTGCCAGCAGCTTAGCCATATCCCCCGGGGAGCTGTTTTTT. It specifies CASSLAISPGELFF.

V is TRBV29-1 and J is TRBJ1-5, with a possible D match to TRBD1 (6 bases). Germline CDR1 is SQVTM and CDR2 is ANQGSEA. The V and J ends lost 6 bases and 7 bases respectively, with 16 bases between them. This CDR3 has 13 amino acids. CDR3 in amino acids: CSVGAGPEQPQHF. CDR3 sequence (DNA): TGCAGCGTGGGGGCCGGTCCGGAGCAGCCCCAGCATTTT.

This clonotype was observed a few times. V is TRBV6-5 and J is TRBJ1-2, with a weak D call TRBD1 (5 bases). This CDR3 is built from 14 residues. V lost 2 bases to trimming and J lost 6 bases, with 13 bases between them. The germline V gene has CDR1 MNHEY and CDR2 SVGAGI. CDR3 nucleotides: TGTGCCAGCAGTTACGGTGGAGGGGCAGATGGCTACACCTTC. Its translation: CASSYGGGADGYTF.

This clonotype was seen at least ten times. The rearrangement links TRBV5-1 to TRBJ1-1, with D maybe TRBD1 (5 bases). CDR1 SGHRS and CDR2 YFSETQ come from the germline V gene. Trimming stripped 5 bases from V and 0 bases from J, with 8 bases between. The CDR3 has 13 amino acids. The CDR3 bases are TGCGCCAGCAGTAGACAGTTGAACACTGAAGCTTTCTTT. The encoded protein is CASSRQLNTEAFF.

With respect to this clonotype: This may be a read error, as it is one base from a much larger clone. The chain has TRBV18 and TRBJ1-1, with D hard to call. Germline-derived CDR1 and CDR2 are KGHSH and LQKENI. Trimming took off 6 bases at V and 5 bases at J, with 10 bases between the two ends. The CDR3 runs to 12 residues. The CDR3 bases are TGTGCCAGCTCGGAACAGATTACTGAAGCTTTCTTT. Encoded protein: CASSEQITEAFF.

This clonotype was counted at least ten times. The chain is built from TRBV20-1 and TRBJ2-7, with D perhaps matching TRBD2 (7 bases). V lost 0 bases and J 5 bases, leaving 17 bases between the germline ends. Germline V lookup: CDR1 DFQATT, CDR2 SNEGSKA (reference sequence). CDR3 length equals 15 residues. In DNA form, the CDR3 reads TGCAGTGCTAGAGAGGGAGGGGGGGCCAAGAACGAGCAGTACTTC. Translation: CSAREGGGAKNEQYF.

This clonotype was seen repeatedly, ten times or more. V usage is TRBV7-2 and J usage is TRBJ2-7; D possibly matches TRBD1 or TRBD2 (5 bases each). The CDR3 totals 18 residues. Germline CDR1 is SGHTA and CDR2 is FQGNSA. V dropped 2 bases and J dropped 0 bases, with 20 bases sitting between them. The CDR3 DNA reads as TGTGCCAGCAGCTTACGGGGCAGCCAGGGCGGTATCTCCTACGAGCAGTACTTC. Its protein is CASSLRGSQGGISYEQYF.

This clonotype has a count of ten or more. The V call is TRBV6-1, the J call TRBJ2-7, with TRBD1 identical over 8 bases. The CDR3 sequence is 13 residues long. Germline CDR1 reads MNHNS; CDR2 reads SASEGT. V was clipped by 6 bases and J by 6 bases; unmatched bases: 7. This CDR3 reads CASRSGQVGEQYF. CDR3 coding DNA: TGTGCCAGCAGATCGGGACAGGTAGGCGAGCAGTACTTC.

There are a few counts of this clonotype. The V call is TRBV4-1, the J call TRBJ1-2; D gene uncertain. V was trimmed by 1 base and J by 4 bases, leaving 13 bases between them. The CDR3 contains 15 residues. Germline lookup yields CDR1 MGHRA and CDR2 YSYEKL. The DNA for the CDR3 is TGCGCCAGCAGCCAAGTTTTGGGCAGTTCCTATGGCTACACCTTC. It is translated as CASSQVLGSSYGYTF.

This clonotype showed up many times. The V call is TRBV13, the J call TRBJ2-7, with unresolved D. Trimming took off 5 bases at V and 0 bases at J, with 20 bases between the two ends. Germline V gene data show CDR1 as PRHDT and CDR2 as FYEKMQ (reference sequence). The CDR3 sequence is 17 residues long. The CDR3 DNA reads TGTGCCAGCAGCCACCAGAAAGGGCGGAAAAGCTCCTACGAGCAGTACTTC. The encoded protein is CASSHQKGRKSSYEQYF.

This clonotype came up many times. The chain has TRBV15 and TRBJ2-7; a possible D gene is TRBD1 (5 bases). The CDR3 totals 15 residues. Trimming shortened V by 0 bases and J by 2 bases, and 11 bases separated the two germline ends. CDR1 is LNHNV, CDR2 YYDKDF, per germline (reference sequence). The CDR3 loop is CATSRDGSRAYEQYF. CDR3 DNA: TGTGCCACCAGCAGAGATGGCTCCAGGGCCTACGAGCAGTACTTC. Full variable domain (outside the CDR3, taken from reference TRBV15 and TRBJ2-7): DAMVIQNPRYQVTQFGKPVTLSCSQTLNHNVMYWYQQKSSQAPKLLFHYYDKDFNNEADTPDNFQSRRPNTSFCFLDIRSPGLGDTAMYLCATSRDGSRAYEQYFGPGTRLTVT.

The rearrangement uses TRBV15 and TRBJ2-7; D may be TRBD1 or TRBD2 (5 bases each). V lost 5 bases and J lost 1, with 12 bases in between. Germline values: CDR1 LNHNV, CDR2 YYDKDF (reference sequence). The CDR3 consists of 14 residues. The CDR3 DNA follows: TGTGCCACCAGCCGGTGGGACGGTTCCTACGAGCAGTACTTC. Protein product: CATSRWDGSYEQYF.